The 6 T cell receptor beta chains below all came from one sample that was sequenced in a study of T cell changes during pregnancy in multiple sclerosis. Only in-frame clones appear in the TCRdb table, and some are missing; sequencing was by immunoSEQ multiplex PCR. The sample lists 15,000 to 20,000 clones; 84% were seen once. The starting material was CD8+ T cells from peripheral blood mononuclear cells, obtained in the second trimester of pregnancy. These receptors came from a female donor in good health, enrolled as a control in a pregnancy study.

By share, this clone counts as medium-sized (0.01 to 0.1%). The J gene is TRBJ1-1, the V gene TRBV6-6; D remains ambiguous. The germline V gene has CDR1 MNHNY and CDR2 SVGAGI (reference sequence). The CDR3 has 11 residues. Deletions cut 0 bases from V and 8 bases from J, with 4 bases between. The CDR3 DNA sequence: TGTGCCAGCAGTTACTCGAGAGAAGCTTTCTTT. It yields the protein CASSYSREAFF.

This clone is a singleton in its sample. The chain links TRBV28 to TRBJ1-1; TRBD1 matches 7 bases. V shed 4 bases, J shed 0 bases, and the junction held 5 bases outside the gene matches. This CDR3 is built from 15 residues. Germline lookup yields CDR1 MDHEN and CDR2 SYDVKM. CDR3 nucleotides: TGTGCCAGCAGTTGGCGGGGACAGCTGAACACTGAAGCTTTCTTT. Its translation: CASSWRGQLNTEAFF.

This chain links TRBV27 with TRBJ2-1, with 9 bases fitting TRBD2. Trimming cost V 3 bases and J 8 bases; bases outside gene matches: 5. This CDR3 has 14 residues. In germline, CDR1 is MNHEY, CDR2 SMNVEV (reference sequence). Written as DNA, the CDR3 is TGTGCCAGCAGTTTGGGACTAGCTGTTGATGAGCAGTTCTTC. Translating gives CASSLGLAVDEQFF.

In its sample, this clone was seen once. The chain employs TRBV27 and TRBJ1-5; a possible D gene is TRBD1 (6 bases). The germline V and J ends were trimmed by 7 bases and 2 bases, with 21 bases remaining between them. CDR3 size: 17 residues. Per germline, CDR1 MNHEY and CDR2 SMNVEV (reference sequence). The CDR3, as DNA: TGTGCCAGCACCCCACTCCCTTCGACAGGACGCAATCAGCCCCAGCATTTT. This translates into CASTPLPSTGRNQPQHF.

V usage is TRBV9 and J usage is TRBJ2-2, with 7 bases identical to TRBD1. Trimming removed 3 bases from V and 6 bases from J; junction bases left unmatched: 5. The CDR3 runs to 14 residues. Per germline, CDR1 SGDLS and CDR2 YYNGEE. The CDR3 bases are TGTGCCAGCAGCGCCAATCAGGGGGCCGGGGAGCTGTTTTTT. Amino acids: CASSANQGAGELFF.

The chain carries TRBV5-4 and TRBJ2-2; TRBD2 matches 9 bases. The germline gives CDR1 SGHNT, CDR2 YYREEE (reference sequence). This CDR3 contains 16 residues. V lost 2 bases, J lost 3 bases, and 5 bases stayed unmatched. The CDR3 protein is CASSFGLAGYTGELFF. The CDR3 bases are TGTGCCAGCAGCTTTGGTCTAGCGGGGTACACCGGGGAGCTGTTTTTT.